This T cell receptor (beta chain) is from a study of T cells in Graves' hyperthyroidism and ophthalmopathy. Study-level results: Ophthalmopathy was identified by the model a median approximately 6.4 months ahead of onset.

The table lists this clonotype with many counts. What it binds is not known. RNA transcripts served as the template for amplifying TCR beta CDR3 regions. Using the HTBI primer set, a first-round RT-PCR was run on the TCR CDR3. TCRdb used MiXCR to reprocess the multiplex PCR reads, holding one entry per CDR3 protein. The profile shows some 440,000 distinct CDR3 sequences, 15% to 18% of them singletons. This TCR came from a woman between 18 and 30 years old with Graves' hyperthyroidism. Input material: blood.

The CDR3 reads CASSLAYRDKHYEQYF. The DNA for the CDR3 is TGTGCCAGCAGCTTAGCGTACCGGGACAAGCACTACGAGCAGTACTTC. This chain links TRBV7-8 with TRBJ2-7, with TRBD1 as a possible D gene (6 bases). Trimming removed 0 bases from V and 3 bases from J, with 15 bases in between. The germline CDR1 and CDR2 sequences are SGHVS and FQNEAQ. This CDR3 is built from 16 residues.